Presented here are 11 T cell receptor beta chains from one specimen sequenced in a study of cytomegalovirus exposure and HLA in healthy donors. In the PCR, 60 Vbeta and 13 Jbeta primers were used. The protocol was immunoSEQ multiplex PCR, while the TCRdb copy is restricted to in-frame clones and leaves out a portion. In the table there are 150,000 to 200,000 clones, roughly 80% of which are singletons. Sequenced material: PBMCs. The source of these receptors is a girl between 5 and 17 years old in good health and CMV-seropositive.

The chain couples TRBV6-5 to TRBJ2-5; tentative D call: TRBD1 (6 bases). Trimming took 5 bases from V and 5 from J, leaving 12 bases between them. This CDR3 spans 13 amino acids. CDR1 is MNHEY, CDR2 SVGAGI, per germline. CDR3 nucleotide sequence: TGTGCCAGCAGTCGAGGGGGTTTTGAGACCCAGTACTTC. Its translation: CASSRGGFETQYF.

The chain links TRBV6-5 to TRBJ2-4, with D tentatively TRBD2 (7 bases). The germline V gene has CDR1 MNHEY and CDR2 SVGAGI. V was shortened by 4 bases and J by 2 bases, with 12 bases between the two germline ends. The CDR3 has 15 residues. The CDR3 reads CASSFGGASKNIQYF. CDR3 DNA: TGTGCCAGCAGTTTTGGGGGGGCGTCCAAAAACATTCAGTACTTC.

This clone was detected only once. J is TRBJ1-5 and V is TRBV19; a possible D gene is TRBD1 (5 bases). Trimming left V 1 base short and J 7 bases short, with 14 bases between. The CDR3 spans 15 residues. In germline, CDR1 is LNHDA, CDR2 SQIVND (reference sequence). CDR3 nucleotide sequence: TGTGCCAGTAGTATAGTCCCCAGGGTAAGACAGCCCCAGCATTTT. Translated: CASSIVPRVRQPQHF.

The gene calls are TRBV29-1 and TRBJ2-1; no clear D. CDR3 length: 15 residues. Trimming pared 1 base from V and 10 bases from J, leaving 20 bases between. Germline assignment: CDR1 SQVTM and CDR2 ANQGSEA. CDR3: CSVEGGPEIFTEQFF. CDR3 in DNA: TGCAGCGTTGAAGGCGGCCCCGAGATCTTCACGGAGCAGTTCTTC.

The V call is TRBV4-2, the J call TRBJ2-5; 9 positions agree with TRBD1. The CDR3 consists of 15 residues. Germline V CDR1 and CDR2: LGHNA, YNFKEQ. V trimming: 4 bases; J trimming: 3 bases; junction bases outside the gene matches: 6. Here the CDR3 reads CASSRLRDREETQYF. DNA of the CDR3: TGTGCCAGCAGCCGCCTCCGGGACAGGGAAGAGACCCAGTACTTC.

This chain uses TRBV27 with TRBJ1-5; D call uncertain. Germline V lookup: CDR1 MNHEY, CDR2 SMNVEV (reference sequence). The CDR3 sequence is 13 residues long. V shed 5 bases and J shed 4 bases, with 9 bases lying between them. The CDR3 DNA reads TGTGCCAGCAGTCGGGAGGTGAATCAGCCCCAGCATTTT. Protein sequence: CASSREVNQPQHF.

This clone was found a few times. This chain links TRBV27 with TRBJ2-7; 8 nucleotides agree with TRBD1. This CDR3 spans 15 amino acids. The ends lost 5 bases at V and 0 bases at J; junction bases unmatched: 6. The germline gives CDR1 MNHEY, CDR2 SMNVEV (reference sequence). As DNA, the CDR3 is TGTGCCAGCAGTCAAGGGACAGGCGGCTCCTACGAGCAGTACTTC. Amino acids: CASSQGTGGSYEQYF.

As for this clone: One end of the junction does not line up with germline, which may come from a read error. This chain connects TRBV5-6 to TRBJ1-4, with 10 positions matching TRBD1. Germline V gene lookup returns CDR1 SGHDT and CDR2 YYEEEE. The CDR3 runs 14 residues. In DNA, the CDR3 is TGTGCCAGCAGGTTGGACAGGGGGGATGAAAAACTGTTTTTT. It specifies CASRLDRGDEKLFF.

This chain uses TRBV19 with TRBJ2-3, with 8 bases fitting TRBD1. Germline loops: CDR1 LNHDA, CDR2 SQIVND (reference sequence). This CDR3 region has 15 residues. Unmatched junction bases numbered 4, after V lost 1 base and J lost 4 bases. CDR3 in DNA: TGTGCCAGTAGTATAGGGGCAGGGGGCGCAGATACGCAGTATTTT. It codes for CASSIGAGGADTQYF.

The rearrangement joins TRBV6-6 to TRBJ1-1; D may be TRBD1 (6 bases). Germline lookup yields CDR1 MNHNY and CDR2 SVGAGI (reference sequence). CDR3 length equals 13 residues. V lost 10 bases and J 0 bases, leaving 12 bases between the germline ends. The chain's CDR3 is CATGTNMNTEAFF. Written as DNA, the CDR3 is TGTGCCACCGGGACAAACATGAACACTGAAGCTTTCTTT.

This chain links TRBV7-9 with TRBJ2-7; no clear D gene. The CDR3 runs to 15 residues. Germline lookup yields CDR1 SEHNR and CDR2 FQNEAQ (reference sequence). Between the trimmed V and J ends, which lost 4 bases and 1 base, there was a span of 14 bases. The CDR3 nucleotides read TGTGCCAGCAGCTCCCCCCAGTCTCAATCCTACGAGCAGTACTTC. Translating gives CASSSPQSQSYEQYF.